The clone carrying this TCR beta chain was recorded at least ten times. As to time point: newly diagnosed GD, antithyroid drugs for less than 3 months. There was RNA extracted from PBMCs, and the TCR library was made from it. The data derive from a study of regulatory T cells in long-lasting Graves disease. According to the study, TCR beta libraries were built with iRepertoire HTBI primers and CDR3-region Arm-PCR. TCRdb processed the multiplex PCR reads anew with MiXCR; each CDR3 protein has one entry. The sample consists of around 250,000 distinct CDR3 sequences, 18% of them appearing once. The CDR3 has 13 amino acids. The V and J ends lost 7 bases and 1 base respectively, with 8 bases between them. Germline assignment: CDR1 MNHNS and CDR2 SASEGT. Another study also made use of these data, one on T cells in Graves' hyperthyroidism and ophthalmopathy. As that study records: The HTBI set primed first-round TCR CDR3 RT-PCR. Among thyroid clonotypes expanded above 0.001, most also appeared in blood. Separation of ophthalmopathy from stable hyperthyroidism was achieved by a 13 V-J model.

J is TRBJ1-5 and V is TRBV6-1; D not resolved. The TCR originated in a woman in her 30s with Graves disease. Sequencing used peripheral blood mononuclear cells (PBMCs), obtained at new diagnosis, from a patient treated with antithyroid drugs. The CDR3 nucleotides are TGTGCCAGCATCTTACAGAGCAATCAGCCCCAGCATTTT. As protein: CASILQSNQPQHF.